Below, 22 T cell receptor beta chains from the same sample are listed, as sequenced in a study of beta chain features in type 1 diabetes. All of the isolated RNA was reverse transcribed, so expressed TCRB transcripts were sequenced. TCRdb's table, derived via immunoSEQ multiplex PCR, lists solely in-frame clones and lacks some. In the table there are more than 300,000 clones, around 13% of which are singletons. The sample taken for sequencing was naive CD4+ T cells from blood. Receptor source: a man aged 18 to 29 in good health.

This clone has just a few counts. This chain connects TRBV15 to TRBJ1-2; TRBD1 matches 11 bases. Germline trimming cut 0 bases from V and 10 bases from J; bases unmatched to any gene: 4. Germline V gene sequence: CDR1 LNHNV, CDR2 YYDKDF (reference sequence). The CDR3 contains 14 residues. For the CDR3, the DNA is TGTGCCACCAGCAGAGATGGGGACAGGGGGTTCTACACCTTC. Protein product: CATSRDGDRGFYTF.

This clone was seen a handful of times. The chain employs TRBV7-2 and TRBJ1-5; no firm D call. The V gene's germline CDR1 is SGHTA and CDR2 FQGNSA. Trimming removed 3 bases from V and 7 bases from J, with 10 bases in between. CDR3 length: 13 amino acids. The CDR3 spells CASSFNEGQPQHF. Written as DNA, the CDR3 is TGTGCCAGCAGCTTTAACGAGGGACAGCCCCAGCATTTT.

Details on this clone: This specimen includes other DNA sequences encoding the same CDR3. This chain links TRBV5-4 with TRBJ2-7, with TRBD2 matching 7 bases. CDR3 length equals 15 residues. J lost 0 bases, V lost 0 bases, and 3 bases had no gene match. In germline, CDR1 is SGHNT, CDR2 YYREEE (reference sequence). Here the CDR3 DNA reads TGTGCCAGCAGCTTGGCCGGGGGGAGCTCCTACGAGCAGTACTTC. This encodes CASSLAGGSSYEQYF.

This chain uses TRBV5-1 with TRBJ2-7, with 10 bases that match TRBD1. The CDR3 covers 15 residues. Germline V gives CDR1 SGHRS, CDR2 YFSETQ. J was trimmed by 3 bases and V by 4 bases; bases with no gene match: 7. The CDR3 region is CASSKDRDRGYEQYF. The CDR3, as DNA: TGCGCCAGCAGCAAGGACCGGGACAGGGGCTACGAGCAGTACTTC.

The V and J genes are TRBV29-1 and TRBJ2-5; D remains ambiguous. This CDR3 comprises 13 residues. V was clipped by 4 bases and J by 1 base, with 10 bases between them. From germline, CDR1 is SQVTM and CDR2 ANQGSEA. For the CDR3, the DNA is TGCAGCGTTGCTACGCGGTTCCAAGAGACCCAGTACTTC. It is translated as CSVATRFQETQYF.

This sequence joins TRBV10-3 and TRBJ2-5, with TRBD1 matching 12 bases. The germline gives CDR1 ENHRY, CDR2 SYGVKD. Trimming took 10 bases from V and 4 from J; bases not matched to a gene: 7. The CDR3 is made up of 14 amino acids. The CDR3: CATGGQGAGETQYF. The CDR3 bases are TGTGCCACCGGGGGACAGGGGGCCGGAGAGACCCAGTACTTC.

The chain carries TRBV28 and TRBJ2-3, with TRBD1 matching 7 bases. This CDR3 region has 14 residues. Looked up from germline, CDR1 is MDHEN and CDR2 is SYDVKM. With V trimmed by 2 bases and J by 6 bases, 5 bases remained unmatched. The CDR3 here is CASSLEGALDTQYF. CDR3 coding DNA: TGTGCCAGCAGTTTAGAGGGGGCATTGGATACGCAGTATTTT.

This clone was counted only a few times. This chain uses TRBV7-2 with TRBJ2-1, with D tentatively TRBD2 (6 bases). The CDR3 is 15 amino acids. V lost 0 bases and J 6 bases, leaving 12 bases between the germline ends. Looked up from germline, CDR1 is SGHTA and CDR2 is FQGNSA. CDR3 sequence: CASSLAWGGVNEQFF. CDR3 DNA: TGTGCCAGCAGCTTAGCTTGGGGCGGGGTCAATGAGCAGTTCTTC.

The rearrangement joins TRBV5-6 to TRBJ2-3; 7 bases map to TRBD1. In germline, CDR1 is SGHDT, CDR2 YYEEEE. Trimming cost V 6 bases and J 7 bases; bases outside gene matches: 5. CDR3 length: 12 residues. In DNA, the CDR3 is TGTGCCAGCATCAACAGGGGCAATACGCAGTATTTT. Translating gives CASINRGNTQYF.

This chain joins TRBV7-9 and TRBJ1-2; D not certain. Trimming removed 5 bases at V and 8 bases at J, with 15 bases between. CDR3 length equals 13 residues. CDR1 SEHNR and CDR2 FQNEAQ come from the germline V gene (reference sequence). The CDR3 loop is CASSPEFEEGYTF. The CDR3 region has the DNA TGTGCCAGCAGCCCCGAATTCGAGGAGGGCTACACCTTC. Complete variable domain (other parts from reference TRBV7-9 and TRBJ1-2): DTGVSQNPRHKITKRGQNVTFRCDPISEHNRLYWYRQTLGQGPEFLTYFQNEAQLEKSRLLSDRFSAERPKGSFSTLEIQRTEQGDSAMYLCASSPEFEEGYTFGSGTRLTVV.

This clone has a handful of counts. The J gene is TRBJ2-3, the V gene TRBV5-6; 16 bases are a match to TRBD2. The V gene's germline CDR1 is SGHDT and CDR2 YYEEEE. This CDR3 is built from 17 residues. V lost 4 bases, J lost 5 bases, and 7 bases stayed unmatched. The CDR3 DNA follows: TGTGCCAGCAGCCCCGGGACTAGCGGGAGGGCCTTAGATACGCAGTATTTT. It specifies CASSPGTSGRALDTQYF. Full variable domain (missing parts from reference TRBV5-6 and TRBJ2-3): DAGVTQSPTHLIKTRGQQVTLRCSPKSGHDTVSWYQQALGQGPQFIFQYYEEEERQRGNFPDRFSGHQFPNYSSELNVNALLLGDSALYLCASSPGTSGRALDTQYFGPGTRLTVL.

This clone was picked up a small number of times. The chain recombines TRBV7-2 with TRBJ2-6; D might be TRBD2 (5 bases). The V end was cut by 5 bases, the J end by 0 bases, with 11 bases between. CDR1 SGHTA and CDR2 FQGNSA come from the germline V gene. The CDR3 length is 16 residues. The CDR3 region is CASSRERNSGANVLTF. The CDR3 DNA sequence: TGTGCCAGCAGCCGTGAGCGGAACTCTGGGGCCAACGTCCTGACTTTC.

The gene calls are TRBV5-6 and TRBJ2-7; 7 nucleotides align to TRBD2. CDR3 length: 13 amino acids. The junction had 3 bases not matched to a gene; V was cut back by 4 bases and J by 2 bases. Germline assignment: CDR1 SGHDT and CDR2 YYEEEE. The CDR3 spells CASSHGTTYEQYF. CDR3 nucleotide sequence: TGTGCCAGCAGCCACGGGACTACCTACGAGCAGTACTTC. Full variable domain (rest looked up from reference TRBV5-6 and TRBJ2-7): DAGVTQSPTHLIKTRGQQVTLRCSPKSGHDTVSWYQQALGQGPQFIFQYYEEEERQRGNFPDRFSGHQFPNYSSELNVNALLLGDSALYLCASSHGTTYEQYFGPGTRLTVT.

The chain combines TRBV5-6 with TRBJ2-5; no clear D. The length of the CDR3 is 14 residues. Trimming took 3 bases from V and 2 from J, leaving 11 bases between them. The germline gives CDR1 SGHDT, CDR2 YYEEEE. CDR3 in DNA: TGTGCCAGCAGCTCTACTCCCGAACAAGAGACCCAGTACTTC. Translation: CASSSTPEQETQYF.

Concerning this clone: This sample includes further DNA sequences coding for the same CDR3. This rearrangement joins TRBV7-9 to TRBJ1-1; D remains unclear. The ends were cut back, 3 bases at V and 1 base at J, with 6 bases in the middle. The CDR3 length is 13 residues. Germline values: CDR1 SEHNR, CDR2 FQNEAQ (reference sequence). The CDR3 is CASSFTGNTEAFF. CDR3 coding DNA: TGTGCCAGCAGCTTTACCGGGAACACTGAAGCTTTCTTT.

This clone was observed a few times. The chain is built from TRBV5-1 and TRBJ2-1; D is undetermined. CDR3 length: 13 residues. Trimming removed 0 bases from V and 9 bases from J, with 10 bases in between. The germline CDR1 and CDR2 sequences are SGHRS and YFSETQ. The CDR3 sequence: CASSLALESEQFF. The CDR3 bases are TGCGCCAGCAGCTTGGCCTTGGAGAGTGAGCAGTTCTTC.

This clone was counted only a few times. The V gene is TRBV4-1, the J gene TRBJ2-7, with 8 bases matching TRBD1. V lost 7 bases, J lost 4 bases, and 12 bases stayed unmatched. Germline-derived CDR1 and CDR2 are MGHRA and YSYEKL. The CDR3 is 15 amino acids. CDR3 sequence (DNA): TGCGCCAGCAACAGGGATCCAGGGGGCTTATACGAGCAGTACTTC. It is translated as CASNRDPGGLYEQYF.

The chain couples TRBV5-4 to TRBJ1-2, with D tentatively TRBD1 (5 bases). Per germline, CDR1 SGHNT and CDR2 YYREEE (reference sequence). V was clipped by 3 bases and J by 3 bases, with 21 bases between them. The CDR3 sequence is 17 residues long. The CDR3 loop is CASSSSTPDREYYGYTF. Written as DNA, the CDR3 is TGTGCCAGCAGCTCATCAACCCCCGACAGAGAATACTATGGCTACACCTTC. The full variable domain, rest sourced from reference TRBV5-4 and TRBJ1-2, is ETGVTQSPTHLIKTRGQQVTLRCSSQSGHNTVSWYQQALGQGPQFIFQYYREEENGRGNFPPRFSGLQFPNYSSELNVNALELDDSALYLCASSSSTPDREYYGYTFGSGTRLTVV.

The chain links TRBV27 to TRBJ2-7; 8 nucleotides agree with TRBD2. The CDR3 has 15 residues. Trimming at V came to 8 bases and at J to 2 bases, leaving 11 bases not matched to a gene. Germline V gene lookup returns CDR1 MNHEY and CDR2 SMNVEV (reference sequence). The CDR3 coding sequence is TGTGCCAGCGTCGATAGGGTAGCGGGGACCTACGAGCAGTACTTC. Translated, it gives CASVDRVAGTYEQYF.

This clone was found a few times. The chain uses TRBV6-6 and TRBJ1-6; D might be TRBD1 (5 bases). The CDR3 loop spans 15 amino acids. Germline lookup yields CDR1 MNHNY and CDR2 SVGAGI (reference sequence). V was trimmed by 5 bases and J by 3 bases, leaving 11 bases between them. CDR3 loop: CASSQLGGYNSPLHF. The CDR3 DNA follows: TGTGCCAGCAGTCAACTCGGGGGCTATAATTCACCCCTCCACTTT.

The V and J genes are TRBV6-5 and TRBJ1-1; D possibly corresponds to TRBD1 (6 bases). The CDR3 covers 14 residues. V was shortened by 6 bases and J by 0 bases, with 11 bases between the two germline ends. Germline assignment: CDR1 MNHEY and CDR2 SVGAGI. The CDR3 DNA sequence: TGTGCCAGCAGCGGGGGGCCCATGAACACTGAAGCTTTCTTT. Amino acid sequence: CASSGGPMNTEAFF.

The table lists this clone with a few counts. This chain connects TRBV5-5 to TRBJ2-5, with 9 bases fitting TRBD1. The ends lost 0 bases at V and 5 bases at J; junction bases unmatched: 2. Germline V gives CDR1 SGHKS, CDR2 YYEKEE (reference sequence). The CDR3 runs to 14 residues. CDR3 region: CASSLDRGLETQYF. Written as DNA, the CDR3 is TGTGCCAGCAGCTTGGACAGGGGGCTGGAGACCCAGTACTTC.